Listed below are T cell receptor beta chains from one sample, sequenced in a study of blood T cells in healthy people across ages. MiXCR, run by TCRdb on the 5' RACE reads, gives a single entry per CDR3 protein. The sample includes 1.5 million to 2 million distinct CDR3 sequences, 28% seen only once; the top ten take 7.7%. The sequenced sample was blood. The receptors derive from a woman aged 30 to 39 in good health. Each CDR3 is given with its conserved first and last residue. Fields, in order: D gene, J gene, clone size, V gene, CDR3 DNA, CDR3 protein. The D gene is left open where the match is weak. Some rows have no size entry. The others give once, few or many, or a class for an expanded clone.

D gene: -; J gene: TRBJ1-3; clone size: few; V gene: TRBV5-5; CDR3 DNA: TGTGCCAGCAGCAGGGGACTTGAAGGAAACACCATATATTTT; CDR3 protein: CASSRGLEGNTIYF
D gene: TRBD2; J gene: TRBJ2-7; clone size: many; V gene: TRBV3-1; CDR3 DNA: TGTGCCAGCAGCCAACCGGACTCTAGCGGGGGAGGAGAGCAGTACTTC; CDR3 protein: CASSQPDSSGGGEQYF
D gene: -; J gene: TRBJ2-4; clone size: many; V gene: TRBV6-6; CDR3 DNA: TGTGCCAGCAGTTACAAAGGGTCCAAAAACATTCAGTACTTC; CDR3 protein: CASSYKGSKNIQYF
D gene: -; J gene: TRBJ1-2; clone size: -; V gene: TRBV19; CDR3 DNA: TGTGCCAGTAGAGTCCTCTCTGGGTATGGCTACACCTTC; CDR3 protein: CASRVLSGYGYTF
D gene: -; J gene: TRBJ1-1; clone size: few; V gene: TRBV15; CDR3 DNA: TGTGCCACCAGCGGCAGGGGATGGAACACTGAAGCTTTCTTT; CDR3 protein: CATSGRGWNTEAFF
D gene: -; J gene: TRBJ1-1; clone size: -; V gene: TRBV28; CDR3 DNA: TGTGCCAGCAGCGCGAGACAGGAAGCTTTCTTT; CDR3 protein: CASSARQEAFF
D gene: TRBD2; J gene: TRBJ2-5; clone size: many; V gene: TRBV20-1; CDR3 DNA: TGCAGTGCTCAACTAGCGTATGAGACCCAGTACTTC; CDR3 protein: CSAQLAYETQYF
D gene: -; J gene: TRBJ1-6; clone size: few; V gene: TRBV5-5; CDR3 DNA: TGTGCCAGCAGCCCGGAGGGGGGACGGACCTCCTATAATTCACCCCTCCACTTT; CDR3 protein: CASSPEGGRTSYNSPLHF
D gene: TRBD2; J gene: TRBJ2-2; clone size: -; V gene: TRBV5-1; CDR3 DNA: TGCGCCAGCAGCTCCTGGACTAGCTTCGCCACCGGGGAGCTGTTTTTT; CDR3 protein: CASSSWTSFATGELFF
D gene: -; J gene: TRBJ2-2; clone size: -; V gene: TRBV29-1; CDR3 DNA: TGCAGCGTTGAAAAGGGGAGTTTGGGAACCGGGGAGCTGTTTTTT; CDR3 protein: CSVEKGSLGTGELFF
D gene: -; J gene: TRBJ2-4; clone size: -; V gene: TRBV2; CDR3 DNA: TGTGCCAGTACGAGGGGTTTCGGTCTAGACATTCAGTACTTC; CDR3 protein: CASTRGFGLDIQYF
D gene: -; J gene: TRBJ1-2; clone size: many; V gene: TRBV28; CDR3 DNA: TGTGCCAGCCTCGGCTTAGGGTCTAACGGCTACACCTTC; CDR3 protein: CASLGLGSNGYTF
D gene: -; J gene: TRBJ2-2; clone size: few; V gene: TRBV12-3/TRBV12-4; CDR3 DNA: TGTGCCAGCAGTTTAATGACAAGGGGGTCCGGGGAGCTGTTTTTT; CDR3 protein: CASSLMTRGSGELFF
D gene: TRBD2; J gene: TRBJ2-1; clone size: -; V gene: TRBV7-2; CDR3 DNA: TGTGCCAGCAGCTTCTGGCTAGCGGGACACAATGAGCAGTTCTTC; CDR3 protein: CASSFWLAGHNEQFF
D gene: -; J gene: TRBJ1-2; clone size: few; V gene: TRBV21-1; CDR3 DNA: TGTGCCAGCAGAAAGCGTGCGGGGGCTTCCCTCTGGGATGGCTACACCTTC; CDR3 protein: CASRKRAGASLWDGYTF
D gene: -; J gene: TRBJ2-7; clone size: -; V gene: TRBV29-1; CDR3 DNA: TGCAGCGTGGAATATACAGCGTCCTACGAGCAGTACTTC; CDR3 protein: CSVEYTASYEQYF
D gene: TRBD2; J gene: TRBJ2-1; clone size: few; V gene: TRBV4-2; CDR3 DNA: TGTGCCAGCAGCCAAGGGGCCAGCGGGGGGGCCAGTTGGAGTGAGCAGTTCTTC; CDR3 protein: CASSQGASGGASWSEQFF
D gene: -; J gene: TRBJ2-7; clone size: many; V gene: TRBV20-1; CDR3 DNA: TGCAGTGCCGGTGCTGCCAACTCCTACGAGCAGTACTTC; CDR3 protein: CSAGAANSYEQYF
D gene: TRBD1; J gene: TRBJ2-7; clone size: many; V gene: TRBV5-1; CDR3 DNA: TGCGCCAGCAGCTTCTCCGGGACAGAGAGCGAGCAGTACTTC; CDR3 protein: CASSFSGTESEQYF
D gene: -; J gene: TRBJ2-4; clone size: -; V gene: TRBV9; CDR3 DNA: TGTGCCAGCAGCGTAACCGAAAACATTCAGTACTTC; CDR3 protein: CASSVTENIQYF
D gene: -; J gene: TRBJ2-5; clone size: -; V gene: TRBV25-1; CDR3 DNA: TGTGCCAGCAGTGAATATAGGGCGGTCCAAGAGACCCAGTACTTC; CDR3 protein: CASSEYRAVQETQYF
D gene: -; J gene: TRBJ1-1; clone size: few; V gene: TRBV9; CDR3 DNA: TGTGCCAGCAGCGGGGGAGACGGATCGAACACTGAAGCTTTCTTT; CDR3 protein: CASSGGDGSNTEAFF
D gene: -; J gene: TRBJ2-1; clone size: few; V gene: TRBV12-3/TRBV12-4; CDR3 DNA: TGTGCCAGCAGTTTCCCTCAGGGAGGTTTGAATGAGCAGTTCTTC; CDR3 protein: CASSFPQGGLNEQFF
D gene: -; J gene: TRBJ1-6; clone size: -; V gene: TRBV5-1; CDR3 DNA: TGCGCCAGCAGTCGGACAGACTTACGGTCACCCCTCCACTTT; CDR3 protein: CASSRTDLRSPLHF
D gene: TRBD1; J gene: TRBJ2-5; clone size: many; V gene: TRBV24-1; CDR3 DNA: TGTGCCACCAGTGACACGGGACAGTACCAAGAGACCCAGTACTTC; CDR3 protein: CATSDTGQYQETQYF
D gene: TRBD1; J gene: TRBJ2-7; clone size: few; V gene: TRBV2; CDR3 DNA: TGTGCCAGCAGTTGGACAGGCTTTGTTGAGCAGTACTTC; CDR3 protein: CASSWTGFVEQYF
D gene: TRBD1; J gene: TRBJ1-1; clone size: -; V gene: TRBV7-9; CDR3 DNA: TGTGCCAGCAGGGGCCTTCAGGACAGGGAAGCTTTCTTT; CDR3 protein: CASRGLQDREAFF
D gene: -; J gene: TRBJ1-2; clone size: many; V gene: TRBV4-2; CDR3 DNA: TGTGCCAGCAGCCAAGATGGGGGAGTAGATGGGGGCTACACCTTC; CDR3 protein: CASSQDGGVDGGYTF
D gene: TRBD2; J gene: TRBJ2-5; clone size: many; V gene: TRBV29-1; CDR3 DNA: TGCAGCCTAACCCGCTCCTCTAGCGGGGGCGGAGAGACCCAGTACTTC; CDR3 protein: CSLTRSSSGGGETQYF
D gene: -; J gene: TRBJ2-7; clone size: many; V gene: TRBV29-1; CDR3 DNA: TGCAGCGTTTACGGCTCGACGCGGGGCCTTACCTACGAGCAGTACTTC; CDR3 protein: CSVYGSTRGLTYEQYF
D gene: TRBD1; J gene: TRBJ1-2; clone size: -; V gene: TRBV3-1; CDR3 DNA: TGTGCCAGCAGGCCTAGGGACAGGGGTGGCCATGGCTACACCTTC; CDR3 protein: CASRPRDRGGHGYTF